One and the same sample provided the 26 T cell receptor beta chains below, sequenced in a study of OX40 agonist ivuxolimab in advanced cancers. Sequencing was performed with immunoSEQ multiplex PCR; in TCRdb, only in-frame clones are kept and a portion is missing. The data contain approximately 100,000 clones, 70% to 90% of them seen just once; the ten biggest clones take up 0.7% to 0.9%. This specimen was CD4+ or CD8+ T cells sorted from blood, taken in a trial of the OX40 agonist ivuxolimab. The receptor set was obtained from an adult with an advanced solid tumor such as melanoma, head and neck, liver or kidney cancer.

This clone was observed once. The chain links TRBV13 to TRBJ1-5; unclear D gene. This CDR3 is built from 17 residues. Trimming pared 3 bases from V and 1 base from J, leaving 16 bases between. Germline V CDR1 and CDR2: PRHDT, FYEKMQ (reference sequence). This CDR3 is CASSFTRGWSSNQPQHF. CDR3 nucleotides: TGTGCCAGCAGCTTTACCCGAGGTTGGTCGAGCAATCAGCCCCAGCATTTT.

The J gene is TRBJ2-7, the V gene TRBV7-9; TRBD1 is a possible D gene (6 bases). CDR1 SEHNR and CDR2 FQNEAQ come from the germline V gene (reference sequence). The CDR3 extends over 14 amino acids. V lost 4 bases and J lost 3, with 13 bases in between. CDR3 in DNA: TGTGCCAGCAGCTCCGGGACACCGATCTACGAGCAGTACTTC. Protein: CASSSGTPIYEQYF.

Worth noting for this clone: The sample has other DNA sequences that encode this CDR3 too. This sequence joins TRBV9 and TRBJ2-2; no reliable D call. The CDR3 totals 14 residues. Per the germline V gene, CDR1 is SGDLS and CDR2 is YYNGEE. V was cut by 0 bases and J by 2 bases, with 5 bases left in between. The CDR3: CASSVASNTGELFF. The CDR3 nucleotides are TGTGCCAGCAGCGTAGCCAGTAACACCGGGGAGCTGTTTTTT.

The chain is built from TRBV6-4 and TRBJ1-5; D not certain. Germline loops: CDR1 MRHNA, CDR2 SNTAGT. This CDR3 has 13 residues. V shed 6 bases and J shed 3 bases, with 9 bases lying between them. The CDR3 sequence: CASSREFNQPQHF. CDR3 nucleotide sequence: TGTGCCAGCAGCCGGGAGTTCAATCAGCCCCAGCATTTT.

The chain employs TRBV5-4 and TRBJ2-7; 7 nucleotides agree with TRBD1. Germline V gene sequence: CDR1 SGHNT, CDR2 YYREEE (reference sequence). Losses at the gene ends were 2 bases for V and 5 bases for J; bases not matched to a gene: 13. The CDR3 length is 16 residues. CDR3 coding DNA: TGTGCCAGCAGCTTTGGGGCCCCGACAGGGTTCAACGAGCAGTACTTC. Translating gives CASSFGAPTGFNEQYF.

A word on this clone: At one end, the junction sequence differs from germline, possibly due to a read error. This rearrangement joins TRBV7-7 to TRBJ1-2; 7 bases map to TRBD1. The CDR3 totals 17 residues. Germline lookup yields CDR1 SSHAT and CDR2 FNYEAQ (reference sequence). Written as DNA, the CDR3 is TGTGCTAGCAGCTTGGGGGGTGCGACAGGGCAGGACTATGGCTACACCTTC. This gives the protein CASSLGGATGQDYGYTF. Full variable domain (outside the CDR3, taken from reference TRBV7-7 and TRBJ1-2): GAGVSQSPRYKVTKRGQDVTLRCDPISSHATLYWYQQALGQGPEFLTYFNYEAQPDKSGLPSDRFSAERPEGSISTLTIQRTEQRDSAMYRCASSLGGATGQDYGYTFGSGTRLTVV.

The chain recombines TRBV10-3 with TRBJ1-5; D gene uncertain. Germline CDR1 is ENHRY and CDR2 is SYGVKD. The CDR3 sequence is 15 residues long. V lost 0 bases and J 3 bases, leaving 9 bases between the germline ends. CDR3 sequence (DNA): TGTGCCATCAGTGAGTCGCAGGTGAACAATCAGCCCCAGCATTTT. This encodes CAISESQVNNQPQHF.

This clone showed up just once. The chain carries TRBV7-2 and TRBJ1-6, with D tentatively TRBD1 (5 bases). This CDR3 has 16 residues. Germline V CDR1 and CDR2: SGHTA, FQGNSA. Between the trimmed V and J ends, which lost 5 bases and 0 bases, there was a span of 11 bases. CDR3 region: CASSAAGPSYNSPLHF. For the CDR3, the DNA is TGTGCCAGCAGCGCAGCGGGGCCCTCCTATAATTCACCCCTCCACTTT.

Only one count was recorded for this clone. The J gene is TRBJ1-6, the V gene TRBV6-5, with D possibly being TRBD1 (5 bases). This CDR3 is 13 amino acids long. The V end was cut by 7 bases, the J end by 6 bases, with 10 bases between. The germline V gene has CDR1 MNHEY and CDR2 SVGAGI. The CDR3 loop is CASNRQPNSPLHF. The DNA of the CDR3 is TGTGCCAGCAACCGACAGCCTAATTCACCCCTCCACTTT.

The chain recombines TRBV29-1 with TRBJ1-1; TRBD1 matches at 7 bases. The CDR3 sequence is 14 residues long. Germline V gene lookup returns CDR1 SQVTM and CDR2 ANQGSEA. The J segment lost 0 bases and the V segment lost 5 bases, leaving 6 bases of the junction unmatched. The CDR3 region is CSVQSRGMNTEAFF. CDR3 sequence (DNA): TGCAGCGTTCAATCCAGGGGGATGAACACTGAAGCTTTCTTT.

The J gene is TRBJ2-7, the V gene TRBV7-9; TRBD1 aligns across 12 bases. The V gene end was trimmed by 6 bases and the J gene end by 7 bases; junction bases not matched to a gene: 10. The CDR3 runs 15 residues. CDR1 is SEHNR, CDR2 FQNEAQ, per germline (reference sequence). CDR3 in amino acids: CASRGPGQGADEQYF. The CDR3 nucleotides read TGTGCCAGCAGGGGTCCGGGACAGGGGGCTGATGAGCAGTACTTC.

The chain recombines TRBV6-5 with TRBJ2-7; tentatively, D is TRBD2 (6 bases). Looked up from germline, CDR1 is MNHEY and CDR2 is SVGAGI. V dropped 4 bases and J dropped 6 bases, with 10 bases sitting between them. This CDR3 has 12 residues. DNA of the CDR3: TGTGCCAGCAGTTCACTAGCTGGCGAGCAGTACTTC. Residues: CASSSLAGEQYF.

The V gene is TRBV27, the J gene TRBJ2-7, with unresolved D. Trimming shortened V by 5 bases and J by 4 bases, and 6 bases separated the two germline ends. Germline CDR1 and CDR2: MNHEY and SMNVEV (reference sequence). CDR3 length: 11 amino acids. The CDR3 nucleotides are TGTGCCAGCAGTGCCACTTACGAGCAGTACTTC. Amino acid sequence: CASSATYEQYF.

This clone was seen a handful of times. The chain carries TRBV6-1 and TRBJ2-1; D is perhaps TRBD2 (6 bases). The CDR3 length is 13 residues. CDR1 and CDR2 from the germline V gene are MNHNS and SASEGT. V shed 7 bases and J shed 6 bases, with 13 bases lying between them. The CDR3 spells CASTHRDFNEQFF. In DNA form, the CDR3 reads TGTGCCAGCACCCACCGGGACTTCAATGAGCAGTTCTTC.

The J gene is TRBJ1-2, the V gene TRBV28; TRBD1 matches at 7 bases. The CDR3 extends over 14 amino acids. Trimming removed 5 bases from V and 7 bases from J; junction bases left unmatched: 10. Germline CDR1 reads MDHEN; CDR2 reads SYDVKM. DNA for the CDR3: TGTGCCAGCAGTCCGGGCGGACAGGCTAGTGGCTACACCTTC. Protein sequence: CASSPGGQASGYTF.

The chain uses TRBV7-2 and TRBJ2-5, with TRBD1 matching over 9 bases. The CDR3 covers 14 residues. The J segment lost 4 bases and the V segment lost 1 base, leaving 1 base of the junction unmatched. Germline V gene sequence: CDR1 SGHTA, CDR2 FQGNSA. CDR3 DNA: TGTGCCAGCAGCTTAGGGGACAGGGCAGAGACCCAGTACTTC. Protein product: CASSLGDRAETQYF.

The chain is built from TRBV28 and TRBJ1-2, with no clear D. The V and J ends lost 5 bases and 1 base respectively, with 8 bases between them. The CDR3 has 13 amino acids. CDR1 and CDR2 from the germline V gene are MDHEN and SYDVKM. CDR3 nucleotides: TGTGCCAGCAGTATAGGGTTTAACTATGGCTACACCTTC. Its protein product is CASSIGFNYGYTF.

The gene calls are TRBV5-6 and TRBJ2-1; no clear D. Germline V CDR1 and CDR2: SGHDT, YYEEEE. The CDR3 runs to 15 residues. V was clipped by 1 base and J by 6 bases, with 14 bases between them. CDR3 amino acids: CASSLLAALGNEQFF. DNA for the CDR3: TGTGCCAGCAGCTTGTTGGCGGCCCTCGGCAATGAGCAGTTCTTC. Variable domain in full (rest from reference TRBV5-6 and TRBJ2-1): DAGVTQSPTHLIKTRGQQVTLRCSPKSGHDTVSWYQQALGQGPQFIFQYYEEEERQRGNFPDRFSGHQFPNYSSELNVNALLLGDSALYLCASSLLAALGNEQFFGPGTRLTVL.

The rearrangement joins TRBV2 to TRBJ2-2, with D perhaps matching TRBD1 (5 bases). The V gene lost 0 bases and the J gene lost 4 bases, with 15 bases spanning the gap. Looked up from germline, CDR1 is SNHLY and CDR2 is FYNNEI. The CDR3 has 17 residues. This chain's CDR3 is CASSEASLRVGTGELFF. DNA for the CDR3: TGTGCCAGCAGTGAAGCGAGTCTCAGGGTGGGCACCGGGGAGCTGTTTTTT.

This chain links TRBV4-2 with TRBJ1-1; D gene ambiguous. This CDR3 is built from 13 residues. Per germline, CDR1 LGHNA and CDR2 YNFKEQ. Trimming removed 0 bases at V and 5 bases at J, with 7 bases between. CDR3 region: CASSQEAKTEAFF. The CDR3 DNA follows: TGTGCCAGCAGCCAAGAGGCTAAGACTGAAGCTTTCTTT.

This clone has only a few counts. V is TRBV10-3 and J is TRBJ1-2, with D uncertain. Germline V CDR1 and CDR2: ENHRY, SYGVKD. Trimming removed 10 bases from V and 8 bases from J, with 20 bases in between. The CDR3 covers 13 residues. The CDR3 spells CATAAGALRGYTF. The CDR3, as DNA: TGTGCCACCGCCGCAGGCGCTCTGAGAGGCTACACCTTC.

V is TRBV5-1 and J is TRBJ2-1; the D call may be TRBD1 or TRBD2 (5 bases each). The CDR3 has 13 residues. Trimming left V 1 base short and J 10 bases short, with 12 bases between. Germline loops: CDR1 SGHRS, CDR2 YFSETQ. CDR3 protein: CASSLYHGAEQFF. The CDR3 DNA follows: TGCGCCAGCAGCTTGTACCACGGGGCGGAGCAGTTCTTC.

This chain uses TRBV28 with TRBJ2-7, with D tentatively TRBD1 (7 bases). Germline V CDR1 and CDR2: MDHEN, SYDVKM. Trimming took off 4 bases at V and 4 bases at J, with 14 bases between the two ends. The CDR3 length is 14 residues. The CDR3 sequence is CASSYPGGRYEQYF. As DNA, the CDR3 is TGTGCCAGCAGTTATCCAGGGGGGCGGTACGAGCAGTACTTC.

The rearrangement uses TRBV28 and TRBJ2-5, with D possibly matching TRBD1 (6 bases). There are 15 residues in the CDR3. The germline V and J ends were trimmed by 8 bases and 2 bases, with 18 bases remaining between them. Germline V gene data show CDR1 as MDHEN and CDR2 as SYDVKM. CDR3 sequence: CASASEDRLQETQYF. CDR3 nucleotides: TGTGCCAGCGCATCTGAGGACAGACTACAAGAGACCCAGTACTTC.

The V gene is TRBV6-5, the J gene TRBJ1-1; weak D call: TRBD1 (5 bases). Germline CDR1 and CDR2: MNHEY and SVGAGI. V gave up 8 bases and J gave up 0 bases, with 13 bases separating them. This CDR3 spans 14 amino acids. The CDR3 nucleotides read TGTGCCAGCTTTGGAGGGGCTATGAACACTGAAGCTTTCTTT. This encodes CASFGGAMNTEAFF.

The chain employs TRBV28 and TRBJ1-6; D not certain. Trimming stripped 8 bases from V and 8 bases from J, with 16 bases between. CDR3 size: 14 residues. CDR1 is MDHEN, CDR2 SYDVKM, per germline. In nucleotides, the CDR3 is TGTGCCAGCCGATTGGGTAGCCTGGATTCACCCCTCCACTTT. Amino acids: CASRLGSLDSPLHF. Filled out from reference TRBV28 and TRBJ1-6, the complete variable domain reads DVKVTQSSRYLVKRTGEKVFLECVQDMDHENMFWYRQDPGLGLRLIYFSYDVKMKEKGDIPEGYSVSREKKERFSLILESASTNQTSMYLCASRLGSLDSPLHFGNGTRLTVT.